This T cell receptor beta chain was sequenced during a study of blood T cell repertoires in COVID-19. The assay was immunoSEQ multiplex PCR, and TCRdb's table has in-frame clones only and misses some. The data show hundreds of thousands of clones, with about 88% seen just once and 4.1% held by the top ten. V shed 0 bases and J shed 1 base, with 12 bases lying between them. This CDR3 contains 16 residues. Germline CDR1 and CDR2: SGHNT and YYREEE (reference sequence). The sequencing sample was made of PBMCs or T cells enriched from blood (not recorded which). This chain joins TRBV5-4 and TRBJ2-3; a possible D gene is TRBD1 (6 bases). The sequence was obtained from a man aged 25 to 45 with acute COVID-19. CDR3 amino acids: CASSLAQDRRTDTQYF. In DNA, the CDR3 is TGTGCCAGCAGCTTGGCCCAGGACAGACGCACAGATACGCAGTATTTT.